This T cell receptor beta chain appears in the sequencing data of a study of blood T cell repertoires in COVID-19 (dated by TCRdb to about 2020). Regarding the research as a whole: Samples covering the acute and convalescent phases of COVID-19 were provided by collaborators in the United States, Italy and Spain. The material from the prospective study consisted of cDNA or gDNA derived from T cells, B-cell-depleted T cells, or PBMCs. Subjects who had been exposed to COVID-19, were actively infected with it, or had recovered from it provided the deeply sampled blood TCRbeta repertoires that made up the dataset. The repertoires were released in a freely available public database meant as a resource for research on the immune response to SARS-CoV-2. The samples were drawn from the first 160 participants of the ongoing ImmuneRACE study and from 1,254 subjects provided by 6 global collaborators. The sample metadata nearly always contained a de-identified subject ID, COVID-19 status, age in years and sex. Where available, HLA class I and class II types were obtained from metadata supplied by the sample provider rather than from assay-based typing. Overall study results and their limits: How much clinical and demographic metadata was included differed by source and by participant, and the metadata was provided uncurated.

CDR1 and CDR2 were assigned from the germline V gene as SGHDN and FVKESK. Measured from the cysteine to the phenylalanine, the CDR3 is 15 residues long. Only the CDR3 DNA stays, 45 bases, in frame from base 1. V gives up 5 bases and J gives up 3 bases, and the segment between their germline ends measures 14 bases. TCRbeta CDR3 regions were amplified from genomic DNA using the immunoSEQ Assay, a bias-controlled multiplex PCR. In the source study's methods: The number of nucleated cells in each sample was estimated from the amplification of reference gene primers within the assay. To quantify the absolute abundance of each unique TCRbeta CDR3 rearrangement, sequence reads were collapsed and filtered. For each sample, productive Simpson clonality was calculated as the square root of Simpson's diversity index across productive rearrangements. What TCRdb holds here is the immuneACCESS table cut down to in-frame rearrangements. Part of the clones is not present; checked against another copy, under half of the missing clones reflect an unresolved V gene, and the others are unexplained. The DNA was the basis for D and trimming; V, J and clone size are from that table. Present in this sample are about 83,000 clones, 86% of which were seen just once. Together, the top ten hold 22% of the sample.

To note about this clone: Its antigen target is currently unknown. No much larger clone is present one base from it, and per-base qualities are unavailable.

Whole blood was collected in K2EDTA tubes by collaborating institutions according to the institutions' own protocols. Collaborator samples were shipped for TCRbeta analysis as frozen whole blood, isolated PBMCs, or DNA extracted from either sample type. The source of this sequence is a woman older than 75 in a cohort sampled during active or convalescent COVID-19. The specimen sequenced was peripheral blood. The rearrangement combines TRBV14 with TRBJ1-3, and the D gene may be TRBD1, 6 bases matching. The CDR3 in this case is CASSKGPGDGNTIYF. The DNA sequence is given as TGTGCCAGCAGCAAAGGGCCAGGGGATGGAAACACCATATATTTT.